These 12 T cell receptor beta chains were all obtained from the same sample, sequenced in a study of T cells in narcolepsy. TCRdb's copy holds only in-frame clones and misses some; the assay was immunoSEQ multiplex PCR. The sample holds about 37,000 clones; 65% to 85% are singletons and the top ten take approximately 1.1%. The sample was memory (CD45RA-) CD4+ T cells from blood. The origin of the receptors is a human donor in good health.

This clone was counted only a few times. The rearrangement links TRBV7-2 to TRBJ2-7; TRBD1 is a possible D gene (6 bases). Per the germline V gene, CDR1 is SGHTA and CDR2 is FQGNSA. Trimming pared 8 bases from V and 0 bases from J, leaving 11 bases between. This CDR3 has 13 residues. CDR3 bases: TGTGCCAGCGGGCAGGGGTTCTCCTACGAGCAGTACTTC. Protein product: CASGQGFSYEQYF.

This chain connects TRBV28 to TRBJ2-7; 8 nucleotides match TRBD2. The V and J ends lost 7 bases and 0 bases, in that order; junction bases with no gene match: 8. The CDR3 length is 15 residues. The germline gives CDR1 MDHEN, CDR2 SYDVKM. As DNA, the CDR3 is TGTGCCAGCAAAGACATAGCGGGGAACTCCTACGAGCAGTACTTC. Encoded protein: CASKDIAGNSYEQYF. The whole variable domain, remainder taken from reference TRBV28 and TRBJ2-7, is DVKVTQSSRYLVKRTGEKVFLECVQDMDHENMFWYRQDPGLGLRLIYFSYDVKMKEKGDIPEGYSVSREKKERFSLILESASTNQTSMYLCASKDIAGNSYEQYFGPGTRLTVT.

This rearrangement joins TRBV10-3 to TRBJ1-2; 7 positions agree with TRBD1. The CDR3 length is 13 residues. Germline CDR1 reads ENHRY; CDR2 reads SYGVKD. Losses at the gene ends were 3 bases for V and 4 bases for J; bases not matched to a gene: 2. DNA for the CDR3: TGTGCCATCAGTGAAAGGGACAGCTATGGCTACACCTTC. Translation gives CAISERDSYGYTF.

The V call is TRBV7-6, the J call TRBJ2-4, with TRBD2 matching over 9 bases. The CDR3 totals 18 residues. Germline assignment: CDR1 SGHVS and CDR2 FNYEAQ. V was pared by 1 base and J by 0 bases, with 7 bases of the junction left unmatched. CDR3 sequence reads: CASSLGPLAGLAKNIQYF. For the CDR3, the DNA is TGTGCCAGCAGCTTAGGCCCGCTAGCGGGACTAGCCAAAAACATTCAGTACTTC.

The rearrangement joins TRBV7-8 to TRBJ1-6; 9 positions agree with TRBD1. The CDR3 spans 14 residues. The germline CDR1 and CDR2 sequences are SGHVS and FQNEAQ. V lost 5 bases and J lost 6; bases outside the gene matches: 2. The CDR3 bases are TGTGCCAGCAGCATGACAGGGGGTAATTCACCCCTCCACTTT. Amino acid sequence: CASSMTGGNSPLHF.

For the CDR3, the DNA is TGTGCCAACGACATATCGTCCTCCAGTCGTCACCGGGAGACCCAGTACTTC. It yields the protein CANDISSSSRHRETQYF. V and J are TRBV27 and TRBJ2-5; the D is unclear. CDR1 is MNHEY, CDR2 SMNVEV, per germline (reference sequence). This CDR3 has 17 amino acids. The V and J ends lost 10 bases and 5 bases respectively, with 29 bases between them.

The rearrangement links TRBV12-5 to TRBJ2-2; the match to TRBD1 covers 9 bases. Per germline, CDR1 LGHNT and CDR2 FRNRAP. The CDR3 is 15 amino acids. The V segment lost 3 bases and the J segment 7 bases; nucleotides outside the gene matches: 6. CDR3 in DNA: TGTGCTAGTGGTTTCTCCGGGACAGGGAACGGGGAGCTGTTTTTT. Protein sequence: CASGFSGTGNGELFF.

CDR3 nucleotide sequence: TGTGCCAGCAGCTTAGTGGGGGACTCCTATGGCTACACCTTC. Protein: CASSLVGDSYGYTF. The chain couples TRBV7-8 to TRBJ1-2, with a tentative D call TRBD1 (5 bases). Germline assignment: CDR1 SGHVS and CDR2 FQNEAQ. This CDR3 is 14 amino acids long. V lost 1 base, J lost 4 bases, and 10 bases lay in between.

V is TRBV7-2 and J is TRBJ2-3; 15 positions match TRBD2. Germline V gene data show CDR1 as SGHTA and CDR2 as FQGNSA. Trimming at V came to 0 bases and at J to 6 bases, leaving 4 bases not matched to a gene. The CDR3 length is 17 residues. The CDR3 nucleotides are TGTGCCAGCAGCTTAGCTCGGACTAGCGGGGGGGTCGATACGCAGTATTTT. It specifies CASSLARTSGGVDTQYF.

The rearrangement uses TRBV2 and TRBJ1-2; a weak D match, TRBD1 (6 bases). This CDR3 has 13 residues. Germline V lookup: CDR1 SNHLY, CDR2 FYNNEI. The ends were cut back, 2 bases at V and 6 bases at J, with 10 bases in the middle. Here the CDR3 reads CASSEHREDGYTF. For the CDR3, the DNA is TGTGCCAGCAGTGAACACAGGGAGGATGGCTACACCTTC.

The CDR3 nucleotides read TGCGCCAGCAGAGCGAGCGGGGCAACAGATACGCAGTATTTT. Translation gives CASRASGATDTQYF. V and J are TRBV5-1 and TRBJ2-3, with TRBD2 matching 7 bases. J was trimmed by 3 bases and V by 5 bases; bases with no gene match: 6. This CDR3 has 14 amino acids. The germline CDR1 and CDR2 sequences are SGHRS and YFSETQ. Filled out from reference TRBV5-1 and TRBJ2-3, the complete variable domain reads KAGVTQTPRYLIKTRGQQVTLSCSPISGHRSVSWYQQTPGQGLQFLFEYFSETQRNKGNFPGRFSGRQFSNSRSEMNVSTLELGDSALYLCASRASGATDTQYFGPGTRLTVL.

This sequence joins TRBV10-2 and TRBJ2-6, with D possibly TRBD1 on 6 matching bases. The germline CDR1 and CDR2 sequences are WSHSY and SAAADI. Trimming took off 2 bases at V and 9 bases at J, with 11 bases between the two ends. The CDR3 consists of 14 residues. In DNA form, the CDR3 reads TGCGCCAGCAGTGAGAACAGGGTCAACAACGTCCTGACTTTC. The encoded protein is CASSENRVNNVLTF.